This T cell receptor (beta chain) derives from a study of response to subunit inactivated influenza vaccine. Study-wide results and caveats: A suggestion made by the authors is that each seasonal influenza vaccination recruits few new T cells.

This clonotype was counted ten times or more. Antigen: not known. TCRdb independently ran MiXCR on the RT-PCR reads; one entry per CDR3 protein. The sample holds more than 150,000 distinct CDR3 sequences, about 10% seen once. V lost 4 bases, J lost 3 bases, and 2 bases stayed unmatched. Per the germline V gene, CDR1 is KGHSH and CDR2 is LQKENI. The CDR3 is 13 amino acids. The chain links TRBV18 to TRBJ2-5; 7 bases agree with TRBD2. The sequence was obtained from a man in his fifties or sixties who received an inactivated influenza vaccine. The material sequenced was CD8+ T cells sorted from PBMCs, taken about 23 months after vaccination. The CDR3 DNA reads TGTGCCAGCTCACGGACTAGGGAAGAGACCCAGTACTTC. This codes for CASSRTREETQYF.